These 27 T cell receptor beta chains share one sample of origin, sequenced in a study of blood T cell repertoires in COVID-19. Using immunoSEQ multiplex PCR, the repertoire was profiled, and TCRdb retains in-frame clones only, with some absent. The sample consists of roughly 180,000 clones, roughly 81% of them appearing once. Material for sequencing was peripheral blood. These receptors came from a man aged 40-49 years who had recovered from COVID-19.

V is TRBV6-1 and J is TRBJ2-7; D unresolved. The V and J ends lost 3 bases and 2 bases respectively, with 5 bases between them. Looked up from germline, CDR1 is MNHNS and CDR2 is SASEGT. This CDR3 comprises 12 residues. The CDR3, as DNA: TGTGCCAGCAGTGAGTATACCTACGAGCAGTACTTC. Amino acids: CASSEYTYEQYF.

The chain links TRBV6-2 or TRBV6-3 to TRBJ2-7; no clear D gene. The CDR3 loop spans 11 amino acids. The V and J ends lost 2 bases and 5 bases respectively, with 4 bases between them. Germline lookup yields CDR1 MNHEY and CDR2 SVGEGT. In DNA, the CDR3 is TGTGCCAGCAGTTACGAGAACGAGCAGTACTTC. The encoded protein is CASSYENEQYF.

This CDR3 reads CASRKAPGEDYGYTF. The CDR3, as DNA: TGTGCCAGCAGGAAAGCCCCGGGTGAGGACTATGGCTACACCTTC. The chain combines TRBV6-1 with TRBJ1-2; D gene ambiguous. The CDR3 contains 15 residues. Germline CDR1 is MNHNS and CDR2 is SASEGT. The V gene lost 6 bases and the J gene lost 3 bases, with 17 bases spanning the gap.

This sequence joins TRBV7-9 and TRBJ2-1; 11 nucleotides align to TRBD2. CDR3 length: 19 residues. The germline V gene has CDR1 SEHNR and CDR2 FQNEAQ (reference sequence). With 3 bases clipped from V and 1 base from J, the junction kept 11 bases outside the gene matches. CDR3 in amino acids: CASSFFRTSGGSSYNEQFF. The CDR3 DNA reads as TGTGCCAGCAGCTTTTTCCGTACTAGCGGGGGTTCTTCCTACAATGAGCAGTTCTTC.

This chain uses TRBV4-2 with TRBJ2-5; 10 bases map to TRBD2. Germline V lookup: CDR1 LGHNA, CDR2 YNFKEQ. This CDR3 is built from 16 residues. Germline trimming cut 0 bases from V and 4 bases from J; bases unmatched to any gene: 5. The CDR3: CASSQDSSGRGETQYF. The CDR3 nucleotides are TGTGCCAGCAGCCAAGATTCTAGCGGGAGAGGAGAGACCCAGTACTTC.

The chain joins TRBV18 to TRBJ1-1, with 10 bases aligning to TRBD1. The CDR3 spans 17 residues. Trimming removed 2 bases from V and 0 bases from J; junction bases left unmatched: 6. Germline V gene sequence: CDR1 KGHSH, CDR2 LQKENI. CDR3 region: CASSPGQGVLLNTEAFF. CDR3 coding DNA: TGTGCCAGCTCACCAGGACAGGGGGTCCTCTTGAACACTGAAGCTTTCTTT.

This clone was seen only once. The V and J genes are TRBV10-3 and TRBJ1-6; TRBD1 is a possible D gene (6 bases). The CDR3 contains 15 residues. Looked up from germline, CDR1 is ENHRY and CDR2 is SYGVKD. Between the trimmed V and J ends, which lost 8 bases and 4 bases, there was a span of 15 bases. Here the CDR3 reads CAISGVDLYNSPLHF. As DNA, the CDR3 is TGTGCCATCTCAGGGGTTGACTTATATAATTCACCCCTCCACTTT.

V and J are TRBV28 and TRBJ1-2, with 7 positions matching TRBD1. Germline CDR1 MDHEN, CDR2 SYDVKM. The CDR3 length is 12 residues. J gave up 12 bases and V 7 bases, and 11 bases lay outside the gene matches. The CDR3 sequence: CASNTGAVSNTF. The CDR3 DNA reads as TGTGCCAGCAATACAGGGGCGGTTTCAAACACCTTC.

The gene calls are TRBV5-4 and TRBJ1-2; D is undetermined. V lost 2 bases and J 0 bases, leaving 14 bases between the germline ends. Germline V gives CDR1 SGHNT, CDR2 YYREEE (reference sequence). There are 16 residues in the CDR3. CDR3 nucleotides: TGTGCCAGCAGCTTTGGGGTGCGGGTCTCTAACTATGGCTACACCTTC. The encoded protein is CASSFGVRVSNYGYTF.

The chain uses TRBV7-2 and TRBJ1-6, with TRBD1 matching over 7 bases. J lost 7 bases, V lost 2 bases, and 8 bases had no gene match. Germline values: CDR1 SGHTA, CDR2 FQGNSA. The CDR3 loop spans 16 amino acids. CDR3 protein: CASSLNPGGSNSPLHF. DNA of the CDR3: TGTGCCAGCAGCTTAAACCCAGGGGGTTCGAATTCACCCCTCCACTTT.

The CDR3 DNA sequence: TGTGCCAGCAGTGCCCAACAGGGAGATGGCTACACCTTC. Translation gives CASSAQQGDGYTF. This chain uses TRBV2 with TRBJ1-2; D perhaps matches TRBD1 (6 bases). V was clipped by 4 bases and J by 6 bases, with 12 bases between them. There are 13 residues in the CDR3. Germline assignment: CDR1 SNHLY and CDR2 FYNNEI.

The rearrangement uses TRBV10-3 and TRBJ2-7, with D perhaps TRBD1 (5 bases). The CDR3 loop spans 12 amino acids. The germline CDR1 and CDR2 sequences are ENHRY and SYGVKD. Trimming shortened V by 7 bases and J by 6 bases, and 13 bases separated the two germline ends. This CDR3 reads CAIKDKPPEQYF. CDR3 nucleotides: TGTGCCATCAAGGACAAGCCCCCCGAGCAGTACTTC.

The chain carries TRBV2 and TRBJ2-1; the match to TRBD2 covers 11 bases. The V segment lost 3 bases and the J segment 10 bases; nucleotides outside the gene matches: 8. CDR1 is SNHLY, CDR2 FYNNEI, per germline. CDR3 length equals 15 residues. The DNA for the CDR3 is TGTGCCAGCAGTGATTTTAGCGGGAGGGCCTGGGAGCAGTTCTTC. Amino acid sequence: CASSDFSGRAWEQFF.

The CDR3 nucleotides read TGTGCCAGAGGGACAGGCCCTCGTTGCGAGCAGTACTTC. It specifies CARGTGPRCEQYF. The rearrangement uses TRBV25-1 and TRBJ2-7; 8 nucleotides match TRBD1. CDR3 length: 13 residues. The trim removed 9 bases at V and 6 bases at J, leaving 10 bases unmatched. CDR1 is MGHDK, CDR2 SYGVNS, per germline.

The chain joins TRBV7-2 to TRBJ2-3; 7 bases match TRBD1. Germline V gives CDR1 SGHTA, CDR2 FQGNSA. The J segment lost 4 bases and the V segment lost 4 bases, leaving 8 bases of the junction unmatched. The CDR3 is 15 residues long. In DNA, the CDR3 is TGTGCCAGCAGCTCTCACCCCACAGGGGCAGATACGCAGTATTTT. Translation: CASSSHPTGADTQYF.

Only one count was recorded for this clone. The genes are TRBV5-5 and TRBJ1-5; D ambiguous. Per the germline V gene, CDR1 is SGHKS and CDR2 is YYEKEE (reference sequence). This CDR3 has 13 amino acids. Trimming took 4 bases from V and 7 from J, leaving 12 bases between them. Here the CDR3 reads CASSQSLGQPQHF. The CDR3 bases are TGTGCCAGCAGCCAATCCCTAGGACAGCCCCAGCATTTT. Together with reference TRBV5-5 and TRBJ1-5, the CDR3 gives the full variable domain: DAGVTQSPTHLIKTRGQQVTLRCSPISGHKSVSWYQQVLGQGPQFIFQYYEKEERGRGNFPDRFSARQFPNYSSELNVNALLLGDSALYLCASSQSLGQPQHFGDGTRLSIL.

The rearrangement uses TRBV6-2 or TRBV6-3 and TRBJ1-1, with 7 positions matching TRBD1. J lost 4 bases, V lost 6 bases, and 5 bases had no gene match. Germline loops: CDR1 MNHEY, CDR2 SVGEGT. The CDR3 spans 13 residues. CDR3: CASSNRGSTEAFF. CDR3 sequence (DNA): TGTGCCAGCAGCAACAGGGGTTCCACTGAAGCTTTCTTT.

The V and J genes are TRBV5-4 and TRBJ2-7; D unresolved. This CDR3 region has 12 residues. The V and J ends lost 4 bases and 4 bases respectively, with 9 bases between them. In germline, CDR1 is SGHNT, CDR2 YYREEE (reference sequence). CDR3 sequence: CASSADLYEQYF. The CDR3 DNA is TGTGCCAGCAGCGCGGATCTTTACGAGCAGTACTTC. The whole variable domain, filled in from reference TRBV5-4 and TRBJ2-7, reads ETGVTQSPTHLIKTRGQQVTLRCSSQSGHNTVSWYQQALGQGPQFIFQYYREEENGRGNFPPRFSGLQFPNYSSELNVNALELDDSALYLCASSADLYEQYFGPGTRLTVT.

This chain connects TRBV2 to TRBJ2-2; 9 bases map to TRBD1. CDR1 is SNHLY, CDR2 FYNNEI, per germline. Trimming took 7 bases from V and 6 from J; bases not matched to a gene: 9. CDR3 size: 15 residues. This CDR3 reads CASTPRTGDPGELFF. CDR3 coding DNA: TGTGCCAGCACCCCAAGGACAGGGGATCCCGGGGAGCTGTTTTTT.

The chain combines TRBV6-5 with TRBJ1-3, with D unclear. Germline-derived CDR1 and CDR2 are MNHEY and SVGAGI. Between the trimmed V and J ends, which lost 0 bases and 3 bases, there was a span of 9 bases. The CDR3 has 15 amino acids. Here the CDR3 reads CASSYSKERGNTIYF. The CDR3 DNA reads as TGTGCCAGCAGTTACTCGAAGGAGCGTGGAAACACCATATATTTT.

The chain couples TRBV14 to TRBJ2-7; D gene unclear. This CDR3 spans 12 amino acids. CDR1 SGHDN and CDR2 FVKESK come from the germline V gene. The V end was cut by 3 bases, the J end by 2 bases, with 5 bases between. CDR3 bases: TGTGCCAGCAGCCATGCTACCTACGAGCAGTACTTC. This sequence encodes CASSHATYEQYF. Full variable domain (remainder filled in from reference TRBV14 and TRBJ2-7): EAGVTQFPSHSVIEKGQTVTLRCDPISGHDNLYWYRRVMGKEIKFLLHFVKESKQDESGMPNNRFLAERTGGTYSTLKVQPAELEDSGVYFCASSHATYEQYFGPGTRLTVT.

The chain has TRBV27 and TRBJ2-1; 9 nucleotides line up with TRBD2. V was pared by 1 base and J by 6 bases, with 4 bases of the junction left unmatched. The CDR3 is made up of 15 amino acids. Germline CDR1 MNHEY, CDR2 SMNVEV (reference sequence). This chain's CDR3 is CASSLYGTSSNEQFF. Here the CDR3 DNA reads TGTGCCAGCAGTTTATATGGGACTAGCTCCAATGAGCAGTTCTTC.

The CDR3: CASRGTGGTGELFF. CDR3 in DNA: TGTGCCAGCAGAGGGACAGGGGGTACCGGGGAGCTGTTTTTT. This chain joins TRBV2 and TRBJ2-2; 11 nucleotides match TRBD1. V lost 6 bases and J lost 5; bases outside the gene matches: 2. Germline loops: CDR1 SNHLY, CDR2 FYNNEI. The CDR3 spans 14 residues.

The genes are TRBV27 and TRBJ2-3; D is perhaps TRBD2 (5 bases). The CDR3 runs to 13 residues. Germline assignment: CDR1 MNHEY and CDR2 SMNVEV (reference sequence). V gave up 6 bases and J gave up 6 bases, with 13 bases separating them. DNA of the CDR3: TGTGCCAGCAGCCACGACTATCTCGATACGCAGTATTTT. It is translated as CASSHDYLDTQYF.

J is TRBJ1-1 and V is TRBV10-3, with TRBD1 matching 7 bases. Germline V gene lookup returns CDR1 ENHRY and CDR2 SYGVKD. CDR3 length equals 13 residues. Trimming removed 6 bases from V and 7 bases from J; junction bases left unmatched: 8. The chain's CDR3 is CAIRPRWDSEAFF. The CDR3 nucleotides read TGTGCCATCAGGCCAAGGTGGGACAGTGAAGCTTTCTTT.

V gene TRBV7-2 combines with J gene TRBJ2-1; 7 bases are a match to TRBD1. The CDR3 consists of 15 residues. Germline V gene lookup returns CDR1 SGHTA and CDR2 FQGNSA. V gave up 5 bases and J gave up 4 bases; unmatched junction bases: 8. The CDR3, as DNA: TGTGCCAGCAGCGCCGGGACAGCCGGGTACAATGAGCAGTTCTTC. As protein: CASSAGTAGYNEQFF.

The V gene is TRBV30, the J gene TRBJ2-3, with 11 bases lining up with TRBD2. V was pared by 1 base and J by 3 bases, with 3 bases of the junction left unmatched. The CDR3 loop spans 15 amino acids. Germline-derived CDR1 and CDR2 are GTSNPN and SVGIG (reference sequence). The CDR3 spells CAWSGLAGTTDTQYF. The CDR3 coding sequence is TGTGCCTGGAGTGGACTAGCGGGGACAACAGATACGCAGTATTTT.